This record concerns one TCR beta chain sequence. Its antigen is not identified. Sequencing used immunoSEQ multiplex PCR; TCRdb keeps in-frame clones, though not all of them. Of about 130,000 clones in the sample, roughly 86% were seen once. The germline gives CDR1 SQVTM, CDR2 ANQGSEA. J lost 4 bases, V lost 1 base, and 2 bases had no gene match. The CDR3 contains 14 residues. The source of the sample is a study of cytomegalovirus exposure and HLA in healthy donors. Regarding the study as a whole: According to the study, around 150 TCR beta chains were cytomegalovirus-associated. Most TCRs appeared rarely, but some public TCRs recurred in many donors.

This TCR was sampled from a man between 25 and 39 years old in good health and CMV-seronegative. Sequences were obtained from PBMCs. V usage is TRBV29-1 and J usage is TRBJ2-1; 9 nucleotides agree with TRBD2. CDR3 sequence: CSVEGLAGYNEQFF. The CDR3 nucleotides read TGCAGCGTTGAAGGCCTAGCGGGGTACAATGAGCAGTTCTTC.